The T cell receptor beta chain described here comes from a study of blood T cell repertoires in COVID-19. Background on the study: The United States, Italy and Spain were the sources of the acute and convalescent COVID-19 samples.

This clone turned up a few times. Sequencing used immunoSEQ multiplex PCR; TCRdb keeps in-frame clones, though not all of them. The table has around 300,000 clones, around 90% seen once. This CDR3 spans 14 amino acids. Germline V gene lookup returns CDR1 MNHEY and CDR2 SMNVEV (reference sequence). The ends lost 6 bases at V and 0 bases at J; junction bases unmatched: 3. Seattle cases were enrolled at active infection and followed longitudinally. V gene TRBV27 combines with J gene TRBJ1-1; 8 nucleotides match TRBD1. The clonotype was recovered from a woman aged 40 to 50 with COVID-19, enrolled during active disease. Input material: peripheral blood. The CDR3 is CASSRQGMNTEAFF. DNA for the CDR3: TGTGCCAGCAGCAGACAGGGGATGAACACTGAAGCTTTCTTT.